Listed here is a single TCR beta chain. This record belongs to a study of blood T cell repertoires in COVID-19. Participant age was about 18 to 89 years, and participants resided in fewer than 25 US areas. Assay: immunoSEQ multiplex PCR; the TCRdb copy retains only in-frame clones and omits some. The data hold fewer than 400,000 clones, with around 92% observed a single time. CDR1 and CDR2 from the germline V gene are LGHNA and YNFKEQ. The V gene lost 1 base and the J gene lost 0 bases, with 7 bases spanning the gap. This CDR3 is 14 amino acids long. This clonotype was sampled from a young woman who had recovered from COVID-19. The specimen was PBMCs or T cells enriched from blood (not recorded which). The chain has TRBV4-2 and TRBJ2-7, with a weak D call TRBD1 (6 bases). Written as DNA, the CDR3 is TGTGCCAGCAGCCAAGCGGACAGCTCCTACGAGCAGTACTTC. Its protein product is CASSQADSSYEQYF.